The 7 T cell receptor beta chains below all came from one sample that was sequenced in a study of blood T cell repertoires in COVID-19. Clones were read by immunoSEQ multiplex PCR, and TCRdb kept only the in-frame ones, dropping some. The sample holds about 37,000 clones, roughly 90% seen once. The sequencing input was peripheral blood. The receptors here all came from a human donor in a cohort sampled during active COVID-19.

The chain combines TRBV29-1 with TRBJ1-6; D is undetermined. CDR3 length equals 14 residues. Trimming removed 7 bases at V and 6 bases at J, with 16 bases between. CDR1 SQVTM and CDR2 ANQGSEA come from the germline V gene. CDR3 sequence (DNA): TGCAGCGCCGCCCTGACCGGGTTTAATTCACCCCTCCACTTT. Its protein product is CSAALTGFNSPLHF.

J is TRBJ2-3 and V is TRBV29-1, with 9 bases that match TRBD2. This CDR3 has 13 amino acids. Germline CDR1 is SQVTM and CDR2 is ANQGSEA. V shed 4 bases, J shed 2 bases, and the junction held 1 base outside the gene matches. DNA for the CDR3: TGCAGCGTTGCTAGCGGGGACACAGATACGCAGTATTTT. Protein sequence: CSVASGDTDTQYF.

This clone was recorded a few times. The V call is TRBV7-9, the J call TRBJ2-5, with unresolved D. The CDR3 is made up of 16 amino acids. The germline CDR1 and CDR2 sequences are SEHNR and FQNEAQ (reference sequence). The ends were cut back, 5 bases at V and 1 base at J, with 17 bases in the middle. The CDR3 here is CASSPPRRTPQETQYF. The CDR3, as DNA: TGTGCCAGCAGCCCCCCCCGTCGTACACCCCAAGAGACCCAGTACTTC.

This clone was detected once. The chain has TRBV7-2 and TRBJ2-5, with 8 nucleotides matching TRBD1. This CDR3 has 13 residues. The germline V gene has CDR1 SGHTA and CDR2 FQGNSA. V gave up 5 bases and J gave up 7 bases; unmatched junction bases: 6. The CDR3 DNA sequence: TGTGCCAGCAGCGCGACAGGGGATGGGACCCAGTACTTC. Translation gives CASSATGDGTQYF.

V and J are TRBV29-1 and TRBJ1-1, with D possibly being TRBD1 (6 bases). The germline V and J ends were trimmed by 6 bases and 1 base, with 9 bases remaining between them. The CDR3 length is 12 residues. Germline lookup yields CDR1 SQVTM and CDR2 ANQGSEA. In DNA form, the CDR3 reads TGCAGCGTAAGCAGGGGGAACACTGAAGCTTTCTTT. As protein: CSVSRGNTEAFF.

The CDR3 sequence: CASSPRPASYSYEQYF. The CDR3 bases are TGTGCCAGCAGCCCCAGGCCCGCTAGCTACTCCTACGAGCAGTACTTC. The gene calls are TRBV7-6 and TRBJ2-7, with D possibly TRBD2 on 5 matching bases. The germline V gene encodes CDR1 SGHVS and CDR2 FNYEAQ. The germline V and J ends were trimmed by 5 bases and 0 bases, with 17 bases remaining between them. The CDR3 is made up of 16 amino acids. Complete variable domain (other parts from reference TRBV7-6 and TRBJ2-7): GAGVSQSPRYKVTKRGQDVALRCDPISGHVSLYWYRQALGQGPEFLTYFNYEAQQDKSGLPNDRFSAERPEGSISTLTIQRTEQRDSAMYRCASSPRPASYSYEQYFGPGTRLTVT.

The chain joins TRBV6-2 or TRBV6-3 to TRBJ1-5, with 8 nucleotides matching TRBD1. The junction had 11 bases not matched to a gene; V was cut back by 7 bases and J by 6 bases. This CDR3 has 15 residues. Germline CDR1 reads MNHEY; CDR2 reads SVGEGT. CDR3 sequence reads: CASTPRQGTSQPQHF. CDR3 sequence (DNA): TGTGCCAGCACCCCCCGACAGGGGACGAGTCAGCCCCAGCATTTT.